This record concerns one T cell receptor beta chain sequence. These data are taken from a study of blood T cell repertoires in COVID-19. Study information: From the United States, Italy and Spain came samples of acute and convalescent COVID-19. PBMCs, B-cell-depleted T cells, or T cells were the source of the cDNA or gDNA that made up the material.

In the authors' workflow: Quantification of nucleated cells was approximated via reference gene primer amplification. Clones were sequenced by immunoSEQ multiplex PCR, and TCRdb holds only the in-frame ones, with some missing. V, J and clone size derive from that table, while D and trimming were established from the DNA sequence. The sample records hundreds of thousands of clones, roughly 90% being singletons. Material for sequencing was peripheral blood. This clonotype was sampled from a woman aged 45-65 years who had recovered from COVID-19.

The CDR3 coding sequence is TGTGCCAGCAGTTTGTATGGGGGGGGGCGCCAGCCCCAGCATTTT. Its translation: CASSLYGGGRQPQHF. J is TRBJ1-5 and V is TRBV28, with D possibly TRBD1 on 6 matching bases. The CDR3 covers 15 residues. Germline V gives CDR1 MDHEN, CDR2 SYDVKM. The V end lost 3 bases, the J end lost 7 bases, and 16 bases lay between the germline ends.